This T cell receptor (beta chain) was found in a study of blood T cell repertoires in COVID-19. Study context: Sources were T cells, B-cell-depleted T cells, or PBMCs; the material itself was cDNA or gDNA.

In the original processing: Counts of nucleated cells, estimated from reference gene primer amplification, were obtained. The data were produced by immunoSEQ multiplex PCR, yet TCRdb's version contains in-frame clones alone and is incomplete. Clone size and the V and J calls come from that table; the DNA yielded D and trimming. Here the sample spans 99,000 or so clones, 82% being singletons. CDR3 length: 14 residues. CDR1 LGHDT and CDR2 YNNKEL come from the germline V gene (reference sequence). Trimming pared 2 bases from V and 3 bases from J, leaving 7 bases between. The sample comprised peripheral blood. The receptor's source is a woman of 80 years or more with acute or convalescent COVID-19. The chain couples TRBV3-1 (or the pseudogene TRBV3-2) to TRBJ2-2; TRBD2 is a possible D gene (6 bases). CDR3 DNA: TGTGCCAGCAGCCAATGGGGGGACACCGGGGAGCTGTTTTTT. Its protein product is CASSQWGDTGELFF.